This T cell receptor beta chain was captured in a study of blood T cells in healthy people across ages. For the second PCR, which ran for 7 to 11 cycles, a sample-barcoded 5' primer and a J-beta primer mix were used. TCRdb ran MiXCR on the 5' RACE reads and lists one entry per CDR3 protein. The table shows roughly 560,000 distinct CDR3 sequences, with less than 25% occurring only once. Germline trimming cut 5 bases from V and 0 bases from J; bases unmatched to any gene: 12. Germline values: CDR1 MNHEY, CDR2 SMNVEV (reference sequence). The CDR3 has 18 amino acids. The sample was also linked to a second study, of T cells of mothers and their children.

Sequencing was carried out using blood. The receptor comes from a boy aged 5-17 years in good health. This sequence joins TRBV27 and TRBJ2-4; TRBD1 aligns across 8 bases. The CDR3 DNA is TGTGCCAGCAGTGTCAGGGGGCGCAGGGCCGTAGCCAAAAACATTCAGTACTTC. Translating gives CASSVRGRRAVAKNIQYF.